The clone carrying this T cell receptor (beta chain) has only a few counts. These data belong to a study of T cells of healthy individuals. CDR1 and CDR2 (germline): SGHRS, YFSETQ. Trimming stripped 7 bases from V and 0 bases from J, with 8 bases between. The CDR3 runs 14 residues. Via MiXCR, TCRdb re-called the 5' RACE reads, giving one row per CDR3 protein. The sample yields 90,000 to 100,000 distinct CDR3 sequences, about 16% seen once. The rearrangement joins TRBV5-1 to TRBJ2-6; no definite D call. This TCR was sampled from a human donor in good health. CDR3 bases: TGCGCCAGCCGTTACCGCTCTGGGGCCAACGTCCTGACTTTC. It encodes CASRYRSGANVLTF.